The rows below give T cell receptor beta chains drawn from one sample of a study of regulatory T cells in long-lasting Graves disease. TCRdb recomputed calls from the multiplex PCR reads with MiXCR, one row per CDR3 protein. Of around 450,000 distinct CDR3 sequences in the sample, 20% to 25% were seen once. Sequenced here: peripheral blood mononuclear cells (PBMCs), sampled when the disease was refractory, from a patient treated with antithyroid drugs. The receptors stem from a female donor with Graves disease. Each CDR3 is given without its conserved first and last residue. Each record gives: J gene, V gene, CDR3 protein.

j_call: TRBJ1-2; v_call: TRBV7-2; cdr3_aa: ASNSVGSGYT
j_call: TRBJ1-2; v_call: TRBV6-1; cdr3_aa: ASSPTAVYGYT
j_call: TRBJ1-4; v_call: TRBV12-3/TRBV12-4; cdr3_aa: ASSPTVSTNEKLF
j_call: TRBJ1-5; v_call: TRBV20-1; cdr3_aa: SAIQGQQPQH
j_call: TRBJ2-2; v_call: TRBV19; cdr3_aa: ATSDRVTGELF
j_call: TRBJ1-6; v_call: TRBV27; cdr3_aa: ASSWEGASYNSPLH
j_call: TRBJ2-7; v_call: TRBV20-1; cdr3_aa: SARGGEELSYEQY
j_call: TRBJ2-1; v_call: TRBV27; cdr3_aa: ASSPKSGPIYNEQF
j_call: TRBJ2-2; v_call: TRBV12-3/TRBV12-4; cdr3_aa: ASSLWGYSRDWTGELF
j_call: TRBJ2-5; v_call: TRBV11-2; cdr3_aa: ASSLGVTKQETQY
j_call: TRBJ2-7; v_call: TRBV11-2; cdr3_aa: ASSPAPGQGRYEQY
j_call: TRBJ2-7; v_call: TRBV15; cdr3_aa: ATSSPDRTSYEQY
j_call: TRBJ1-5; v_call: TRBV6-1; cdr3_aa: ASSGQGPGQPQH
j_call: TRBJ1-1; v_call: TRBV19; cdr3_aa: ASSIGGGSTEAF
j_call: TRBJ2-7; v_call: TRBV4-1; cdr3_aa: ASSYRDSQVYEQY
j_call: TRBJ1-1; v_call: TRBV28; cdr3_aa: ASSFRGWNTEAF
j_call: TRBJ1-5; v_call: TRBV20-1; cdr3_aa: SARDGNSNQPQH
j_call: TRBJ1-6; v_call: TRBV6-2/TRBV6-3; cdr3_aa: ASSYEGPGRTYNSPLH
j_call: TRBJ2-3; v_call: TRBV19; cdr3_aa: ATSTSDSPSDTQY
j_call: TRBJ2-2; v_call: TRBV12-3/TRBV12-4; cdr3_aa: ASRQTRDRGTGELF
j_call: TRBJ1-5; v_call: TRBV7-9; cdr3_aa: ASSSEGDSNQPQH
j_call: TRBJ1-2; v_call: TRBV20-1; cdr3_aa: SARDKRGPNYGYT
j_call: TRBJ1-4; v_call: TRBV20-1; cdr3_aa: SARQATNEKLF
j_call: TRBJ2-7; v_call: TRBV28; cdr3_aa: ASSSIAGLYEQY
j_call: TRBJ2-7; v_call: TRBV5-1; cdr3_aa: ASSLAVNRVDEQY
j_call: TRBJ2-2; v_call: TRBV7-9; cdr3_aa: ASSLMGQTGELF
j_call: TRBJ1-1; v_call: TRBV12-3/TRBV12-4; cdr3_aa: ASSPSVPGQGPGDTEAF
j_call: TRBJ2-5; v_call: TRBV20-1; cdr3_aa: SAKDGTEIQETQY
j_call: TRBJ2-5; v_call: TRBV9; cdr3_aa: ASSVGGLAGEETQY
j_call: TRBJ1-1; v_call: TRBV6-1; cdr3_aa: ASSVNGETAF
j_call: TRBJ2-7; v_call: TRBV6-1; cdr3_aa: ASSDPVAYEQY
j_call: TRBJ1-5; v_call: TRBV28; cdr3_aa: AAKRDRQPQH
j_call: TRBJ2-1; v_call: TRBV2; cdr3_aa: ASSASGNSYNEQF
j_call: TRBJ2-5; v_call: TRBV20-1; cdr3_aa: SAVTSGTEGTQY
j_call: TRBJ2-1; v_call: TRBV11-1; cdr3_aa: ASSFLGLAANSEQF
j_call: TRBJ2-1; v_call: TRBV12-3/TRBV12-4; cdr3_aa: ASSSWIDEQF
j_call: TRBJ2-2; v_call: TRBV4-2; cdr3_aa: ASSPTMTNTGELF
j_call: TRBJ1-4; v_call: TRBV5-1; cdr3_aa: ASSSDGTDEKLF
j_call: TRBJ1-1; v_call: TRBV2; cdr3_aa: ASGEFGPMNTEAF
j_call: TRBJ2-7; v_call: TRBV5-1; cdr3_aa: ASSSMLGQDGLGGLTYEQY
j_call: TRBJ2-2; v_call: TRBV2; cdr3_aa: ASRGRGETGELF
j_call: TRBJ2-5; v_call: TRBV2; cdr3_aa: ASGEETQY
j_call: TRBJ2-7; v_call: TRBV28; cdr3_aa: ASSGGRQPYEQY
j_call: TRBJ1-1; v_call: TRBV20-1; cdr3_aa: SARRAMNTEAF
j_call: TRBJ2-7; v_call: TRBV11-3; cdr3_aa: ASSLAPASGSYEQY
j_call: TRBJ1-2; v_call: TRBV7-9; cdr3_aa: ASSTSGTGVTGYT
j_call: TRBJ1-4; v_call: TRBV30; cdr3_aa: AWSRTRGGTNEKLF
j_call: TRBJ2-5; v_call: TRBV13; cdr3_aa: ASSANRGETQY
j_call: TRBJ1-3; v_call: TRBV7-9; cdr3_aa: ASSPSGRGPASGNTIY
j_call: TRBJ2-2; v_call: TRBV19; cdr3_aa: ASSWRGWTGELF
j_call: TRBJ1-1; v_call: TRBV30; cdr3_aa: AWSPSGNTEAF
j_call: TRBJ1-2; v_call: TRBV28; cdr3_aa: ASSLGQGQGYT